This T cell receptor (beta chain) derives from a study of blood T cell repertoires in COVID-19. Clones were sequenced by immunoSEQ multiplex PCR, and TCRdb holds only the in-frame ones, with some missing. The top ten clones hold just over 6.5% of a sample with approximately 260,000 clones, 80% to 90% of them seen once. V dropped 2 bases and J dropped 0 bases, with 14 bases sitting between them. Germline CDR1 reads ENHRY; CDR2 reads SYGVKD. This CDR3 is built from 17 residues. The sequence was obtained from a woman between 50 and 59 years old who had been exposed to COVID-19. Sequencing was carried out using PBMCs or T cells enriched from blood (not recorded which). V is TRBV10-3 and J is TRBJ2-1; weak D call: TRBD2 (6 bases). CDR3 sequence reads: CAISEPGGVSSYNEQFF. In DNA, the CDR3 is TGTGCCATCAGTGAGCCCGGCGGGGTTAGCTCCTACAATGAGCAGTTCTTC.